The 6 T cell receptor beta chains below all came from one sample that was sequenced in a study of neurological immune-mediated disorders. TCRdb processed the 5' RACE reads anew with MiXCR; each CDR3 protein has one entry. This table holds 55,000 to 75,000 distinct CDR3 sequences, roughly 13% found once. Sample: PBMCs. These TCRs come from a woman aged 55-75 years with HTLV-1-associated myelopathy (HAM/TSP).

This clonotype was seen at least ten times. For the CDR3, the DNA is TGCGCCAGCAGCCCCAGAAAAGGAGTAGAGACCCAGTACTTC. It encodes CASSPRKGVETQYF. The J gene is TRBJ2-5, the V gene TRBV4-1; no definite D call. The germline CDR1 and CDR2 sequences are MGHRA and YSYEKL. The CDR3 contains 14 residues. V dropped 4 bases and J dropped 4 bases, with 13 bases sitting between them.

The rearrangement joins TRBV5-6 to TRBJ2-1, with D perhaps matching TRBD1 (5 bases). The CDR3 totals 16 residues. The V end lost 4 bases, the J end lost 1 base, and 15 bases lay between the germline ends. CDR1 is SGHDT and CDR2 is YYEEEE in the germline V gene. CDR3 in DNA: TGTGCCAGCAGCCTGACATGGGGCTATTCCTACAATGAGCAGTTCTTC. This translates into CASSLTWGYSYNEQFF.

This clonotype was found many times. The V call is TRBV10-2, the J call TRBJ2-2, with 8 nucleotides matching TRBD2. There are 14 residues in the CDR3. CDR1 is WSHSY and CDR2 is SAAADI in the germline V gene. J lost 5 bases, V lost 6 bases, and 5 bases had no gene match. The CDR3 protein is CASRAGGGTGELFF. CDR3 nucleotides: TGCGCCAGCAGGGCGGGAGGTGGGACCGGGGAGCTGTTTTTT.

This clonotype was picked up many times. The chain joins TRBV5-1 to TRBJ2-2; 7 bases agree with TRBD2. The CDR3 covers 16 residues. Germline V gives CDR1 SGHRS, CDR2 YFSETQ. V dropped 6 bases and J dropped 4; count of bases not matched to a gene: 12. The CDR3 loop reads CASTPQAGPTTGELFF. CDR3 nucleotide sequence: TGCGCCAGCACCCCCCAAGCGGGACCCACCACCGGGGAGCTGTTTTTT.

This clonotype was seen many times. This chain links TRBV3-1 with TRBJ2-1, with TRBD2 identical over 9 bases. There are 16 residues in the CDR3. Germline CDR1 and CDR2: LGHDT and YNNKEL (reference sequence). V lost 5 bases to trimming and J lost 2 bases; unmatched junction nucleotides: 7. CDR3 sequence reads: CASSSYSGSAYNEQFF. CDR3 DNA: TGTGCCAGCAGCTCATATAGCGGGAGTGCCTACAATGAGCAGTTCTTC.

This clonotype has ten or more counts. The rearrangement joins TRBV5-1 to TRBJ2-7; the match to TRBD2 covers 14 bases. J gave up 6 bases and V 0 bases, and 5 bases lay outside the gene matches. Germline V gives CDR1 SGHRS, CDR2 YFSETQ. The CDR3 is 16 amino acids. The CDR3 region is CASSLEGTSGRREQYF. In nucleotides, the CDR3 is TGCGCCAGCAGCTTGGAAGGGACTAGCGGGAGACGCGAGCAGTACTTC.